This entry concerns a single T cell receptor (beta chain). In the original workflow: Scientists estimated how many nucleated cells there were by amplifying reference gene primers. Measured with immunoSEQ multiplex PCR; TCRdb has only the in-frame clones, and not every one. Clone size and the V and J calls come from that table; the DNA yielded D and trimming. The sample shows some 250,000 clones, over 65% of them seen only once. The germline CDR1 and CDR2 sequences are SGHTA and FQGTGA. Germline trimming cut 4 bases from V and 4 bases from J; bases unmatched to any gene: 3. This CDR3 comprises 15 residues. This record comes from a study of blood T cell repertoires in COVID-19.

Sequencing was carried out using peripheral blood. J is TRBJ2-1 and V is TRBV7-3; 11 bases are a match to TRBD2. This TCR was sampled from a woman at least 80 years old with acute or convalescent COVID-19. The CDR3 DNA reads TGTGCCAGCAGCTCTAGCGGGGGGCATTACAATGAGCAGTTCTTC. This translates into CASSSSGGHYNEQFF.